What follows are 10 T cell receptor beta chains derived from one specimen sequenced in a study of control samples from healthy donors and cancer patients. TCRdb's table, derived via immunoSEQ multiplex PCR, lists solely in-frame clones and lacks some. The top ten clones hold 7.8% of a sample with roughly 100,000 clones, 80% to 90% of them seen once. Sequencing input: blood. The origin of the receptors is a young man in good health.

V is TRBV4-1 and J is TRBJ2-1; the D gene is possibly TRBD2 (6 bases). The V and J ends lost 2 bases and 6 bases respectively, with 17 bases between them. The CDR3 length is 16 residues. CDR1 and CDR2 (germline): MGHRA, YSYEKL. CDR3 DNA: TGCGCCAGCAGCCAACCCGAGGGGAGGACGGTCAATGAGCAGTTCTTC. It codes for CASSQPEGRTVNEQFF.

The chain is built from TRBV27 and TRBJ2-7, with a tentative D call TRBD2 (6 bases). The ends were cut back, 7 bases at V and 5 bases at J, with 15 bases in the middle. This CDR3 has 13 residues. Germline CDR1 and CDR2: MNHEY and SMNVEV (reference sequence). The CDR3 nucleotides read TGTGCCAGCAAGGATCCGGGAGTGGACGAGCAGTACTTC. Amino acids: CASKDPGVDEQYF.

This chain links TRBV6-2 or TRBV6-3 with TRBJ2-5; D uncertain. Germline V CDR1 and CDR2: MNHEY, SVGEGT. The CDR3 contains 11 residues. V lost 5 bases and J 1 base, leaving 2 bases between the germline ends. CDR3 bases: TGTGCCAGCAGTATCCAAGAGACCCAGTACTTC. Amino acid sequence: CASSIQETQYF.

V gene TRBV5-1 combines with J gene TRBJ2-1; D is perhaps TRBD2 (6 bases). Per germline, CDR1 SGHRS and CDR2 YFSETQ. Trimming removed 2 bases from V and 7 bases from J, with 13 bases in between. This CDR3 region has 14 residues. CDR3 loop: CASSFSSSGNEQFF. CDR3 nucleotide sequence: TGCGCCAGCAGCTTCTCTAGTAGCGGTAATGAGCAGTTCTTC. The complete variable domain, with remaining parts taken from reference TRBV5-1 and TRBJ2-1, reads KAGVTQTPRYLIKTRGQQVTLSCSPISGHRSVSWYQQTPGQGLQFLFEYFSETQRNKGNFPGRFSGRQFSNSRSEMNVSTLELGDSALYLCASSFSSSGNEQFFGPGTRLTVL.

This clone showed up just once. This chain uses TRBV30 with TRBJ2-2; the match to TRBD1 covers 9 bases. From germline, CDR1 is GTSNPN and CDR2 SVGIG (reference sequence). Trimming removed 3 bases from V and 7 bases from J; junction bases left unmatched: 18. This CDR3 region has 18 residues. The CDR3 here is CAWSKGQGIFLGGGELFF. The DNA of the CDR3 is TGTGCCTGGAGCAAGGGACAGGGCATTTTCCTAGGGGGCGGGGAGCTGTTTTTT.

The gene calls are TRBV11-1 and TRBJ1-4; 10 bases map to TRBD1. Germline V gene data show CDR1 as SGHAT and CDR2 as FQDESV (reference sequence). Trimming cost V 9 bases and J 6 bases; bases outside gene matches: 10. The CDR3 consists of 15 residues. The CDR3 DNA reads TGTGCCAGTACACCCGCCGGGACAGGGGATGAAAAACTGTTTTTT. Translation: CASTPAGTGDEKLFF.

In its sample, this clone was seen once. The gene calls are TRBV20-1 and TRBJ2-5; no clear D gene. Germline CDR1 DFQATT, CDR2 SNEGSKA (reference sequence). V lost 3 bases and J 5 bases, leaving 10 bases between the germline ends. The CDR3 runs 12 residues. CDR3 nucleotide sequence: TGCAGTGCTAGTCCTAACCTGGAGACCCAGTACTTC. Translating it yields CSASPNLETQYF.

The chain has TRBV25-1 and TRBJ1-1; D is ambiguous. The germline CDR1 and CDR2 sequences are MGHDK and SYGVNS. Trimming removed 3 bases at V and 2 bases at J, with 10 bases between. The CDR3 is 14 residues long. This CDR3 is CASSEMGRNTEAFF. Here the CDR3 DNA reads TGTGCCAGCAGTGAGATGGGTCGAAACACTGAAGCTTTCTTT.

V is TRBV6-1 and J is TRBJ2-1; no firm D call. Trimming shortened V by 1 base and J by 8 bases, and 6 bases separated the two germline ends. From germline, CDR1 is MNHNS and CDR2 SASEGT. The CDR3 runs 12 residues. In DNA, the CDR3 is TGTGCCAGCAGTGAAGGGTTTGATGAGCAGTTCTTC. Encoded protein: CASSEGFDEQFF.

This clone was observed once. The genes are TRBV6-5 and TRBJ1-1; no clear D gene. V shed 11 bases and J shed 5 bases, with 15 bases lying between them. The CDR3 extends over 12 amino acids. Germline loops: CDR1 MNHEY, CDR2 SVGAGI. The CDR3 DNA reads as TGTGCCGTAAGGGATCGGAGTACTGAAGCTTTCTTT. Protein product: CAVRDRSTEAFF.